This TCR beta chain appears in the sequencing data of a study of shared clonotypes between healthy human individuals. CDR3 length equals 17 residues. J was trimmed by 4 bases and V by 5 bases; bases with no gene match: 14. Germline V lookup: CDR1 LNHDA, CDR2 SQIVND (reference sequence). Clones were sequenced by immunoSEQ multiplex PCR, and TCRdb holds only the in-frame ones, with some missing. The data show around 2.5 million clones, over 85% seen once. Sequenced sample: naive CD4+ T cells from PBMCs. The subset here: CD45RA+ positively selected. This receptor was obtained from a man between 18 and 35 years old in good health. Some clones in this sample may be carry-over from other donors' samples. The chain employs TRBV19 and TRBJ1-5; 7 positions match TRBD1. As DNA, the CDR3 is TGTGCCAGTAGTGAACAGGGGAATGGACGTCCAAATCAGCCCCAGCATTTT. It is translated as CASSEQGNGRPNQPQHF.